The present T cell receptor beta chain was sequenced within a study of beta chain features in type 1 diabetes (dated by TCRdb to the late 2010s). General notes on the study: Mean age, gender distribution, total cell number and subset yield did not differ between patients and healthy donors. Regulatory and stem cell-like memory subsets were obtained from only 8 patients and roughly eight healthy donors, while naive and central memory subsets were obtained from all 30 or so donors. The study compared the TCRB repertoires of sorted circulating CD4+ T cell subsets in recently diagnosed type 1 diabetes patients with those in matched healthy donors. A total of some 110 million sorted cells were examined across all samples, and a strong correlation was observed between cell number per subset and RNA yield. Study-wide findings and limitations: HLA sub-analyses involved small numbers of individuals, so any influence of HLA type on TCRB rearrangement remained unresolved. Patients with type 1 diabetes made fewer insertions and deleted more nucleotides at VDJ recombination sites, implying thymic rearrangement abnormalities. Type 1 diabetes patients showed a moderate but significant shortening of TCRB CDR3 length in all four CD4+ subsets. The naive, central memory and regulatory TCRB repertoires appeared to resemble one another more closely among patients than among healthy donors. Sequencing cDNA rather than genomic DNA could over-represent highly expressing activated cells, although activation and CD3 levels did not differ between groups. PCR might favor shorter templates, but patient and control samples were amplified and corrected together, so any skew would affect both groups equally.

Regarding this clone: The specificity of this receptor is unknown. This may stem from a read error, because a much larger clone lies one nucleotide away.

The entire amount of isolated RNA was reverse transcribed using the High Capacity cDNA Reverse Transcription Kit, so the sequenced TCRB transcripts were expressed ones. Naive, central memory and regulatory T cell samples underwent deep immunoSEQ sequencing, averaging around 3.9 million total reads per sample. Sorted cells were lysed in RLT buffer, and RNA was extracted using DNase-treated RNeasy Micro or Mini kits according to cell number. To prevent cross-contamination, every cell subset was processed on its own, while patient and healthy donor samples were processed together. The immunoSEQ multiplex PCR was used to amplify TCRB sequences from cDNA, yielding 87-bp fragments that span the CDR3 region. Sequencing of the amplicons was performed on the Illumina HiSeq platform. The paper's processing steps were these. Synthetic template baselines were used to correct PCR bias computationally, reads within Hamming distance 2 were collapsed, and singletons that could not be merged were discarded. Reads were aligned to IMGT to assign V, D and J genes, CDR3 length, and insertions or deletions at six rearrangement sites. Within each subset, clonotype counts were normalized to sorted cell number, and only after that were true diversity and Gini coefficients computed with the tcR R package. The overlap coefficient, calculated on TCRB nucleotide sequences, was used to quantify repertoire sharing. Not all clones reach the TCRdb copy of this immuneACCESS table, which keeps in-frame sequences only. Checked studies attribute under half of the gap to unresolved V genes and leave the rest unexplained. That table is the source of V, J and clone size, and D and trimming were worked out from the DNA. The sample has 300,000 to 350,000 clones on record, 7% to 10% of them singletons. The top ten clonotypes cover 0.9% to 1.1% of the sample.

The CDR3 covers 13 residues, taking in both the cysteine and the phenylalanine. This entry keeps only the CDR3 DNA: 39 bases, framed from base 1. V is trimmed back by 2 bases and J by 5 bases, and the junction contains 2 bases that no gene match accounts for. The germline V gene supplies CDR1 SGHDT and CDR2 YYEEEE. A single peripheral blood draw of approximately 120 mL on average was collected from each donor into heparinised tubes. A BD FACSAria II and a panel including CD45RO, CCR7, CD25, CD127, CD95 and CD27 were used to sort naive, central memory, regulatory and stem cell-like memory CD4+ T cells. Purity was above 98% for every sorted population. PBMCs were separated immediately by Lymphoprep density gradient centrifugation and were stained directly, without being cultured. So that batch effects would be minimized, each experiment stained and sorted samples in pairs, pairing one healthy donor with one patient.

The origin of this receptor is a young man with type 1 diabetes. Sequencing was carried out using central memory CD4+ T cells from blood. The chain uses TRBV5-6 and TRBJ2-3; 7 bases in between match TRBD2. Here the CDR3 is given as CASSFSGGDTQYF. The DNA is TGTGCCAGCAGCTTTTCGGGGGGAGATACGCAGTATTTT.